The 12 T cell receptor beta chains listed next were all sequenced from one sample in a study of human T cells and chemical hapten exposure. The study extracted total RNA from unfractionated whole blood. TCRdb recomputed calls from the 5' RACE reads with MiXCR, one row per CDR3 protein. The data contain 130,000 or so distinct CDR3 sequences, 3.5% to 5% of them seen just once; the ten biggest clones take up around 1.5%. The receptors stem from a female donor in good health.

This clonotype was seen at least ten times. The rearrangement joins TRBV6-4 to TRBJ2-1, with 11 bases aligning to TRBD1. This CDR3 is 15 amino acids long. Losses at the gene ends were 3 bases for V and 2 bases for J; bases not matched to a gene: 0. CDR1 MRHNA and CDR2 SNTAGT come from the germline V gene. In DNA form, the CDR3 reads TGTGCCAGCAGTGAGGGACAGGGGGCCTACAATGAGCAGTTCTTC. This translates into CASSEGQGAYNEQFF.

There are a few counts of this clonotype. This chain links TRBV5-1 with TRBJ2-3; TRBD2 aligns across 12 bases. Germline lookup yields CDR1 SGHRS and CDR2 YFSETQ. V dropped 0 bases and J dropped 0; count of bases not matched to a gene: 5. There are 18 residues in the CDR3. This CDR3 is CASSLGTLAGGSTDTQYF. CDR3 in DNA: TGCGCCAGCAGCTTGGGCACACTAGCGGGGGGAAGCACAGATACGCAGTATTTT.

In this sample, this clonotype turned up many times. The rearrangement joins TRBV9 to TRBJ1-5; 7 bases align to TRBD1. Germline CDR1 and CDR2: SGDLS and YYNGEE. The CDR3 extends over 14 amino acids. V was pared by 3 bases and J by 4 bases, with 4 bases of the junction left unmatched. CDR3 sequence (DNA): TGTGCCAGCAGCGGCGGACAGGAGAATCAGCCCCAGCATTTT. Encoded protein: CASSGGQENQPQHF.

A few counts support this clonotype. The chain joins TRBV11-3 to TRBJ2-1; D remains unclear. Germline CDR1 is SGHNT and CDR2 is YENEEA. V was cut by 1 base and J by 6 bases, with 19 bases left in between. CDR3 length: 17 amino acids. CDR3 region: CASSLGQTEYIVNEQFF. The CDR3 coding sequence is TGTGCCAGCAGCTTAGGTCAAACAGAGTACATAGTCAATGAGCAGTTCTTC.

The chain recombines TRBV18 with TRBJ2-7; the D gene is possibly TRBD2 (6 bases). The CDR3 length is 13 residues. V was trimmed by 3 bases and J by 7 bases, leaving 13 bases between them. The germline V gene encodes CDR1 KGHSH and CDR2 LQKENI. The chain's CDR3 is CASSPDGGGEQYF. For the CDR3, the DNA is TGTGCCAGCTCACCGGACGGAGGAGGGGAGCAGTACTTC.

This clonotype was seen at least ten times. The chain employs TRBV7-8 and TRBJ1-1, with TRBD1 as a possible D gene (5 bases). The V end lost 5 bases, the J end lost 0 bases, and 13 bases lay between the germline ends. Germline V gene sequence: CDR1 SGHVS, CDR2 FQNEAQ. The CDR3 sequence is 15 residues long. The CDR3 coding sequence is TGTGCCAGCAGCGAGGGACGGCTCATGAACACTGAAGCTTTCTTT. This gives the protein CASSEGRLMNTEAFF. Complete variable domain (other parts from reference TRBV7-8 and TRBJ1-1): GAGVSQSPRYKVAKRGQDVALRCDPISGHVSLFWYQQALGQGPEFLTYFQNEAQLDKSGLPSDRFFAERPEGSVSTLKIQRTQQEDSAVYLCASSEGRLMNTEAFFGQGTRLTVV.

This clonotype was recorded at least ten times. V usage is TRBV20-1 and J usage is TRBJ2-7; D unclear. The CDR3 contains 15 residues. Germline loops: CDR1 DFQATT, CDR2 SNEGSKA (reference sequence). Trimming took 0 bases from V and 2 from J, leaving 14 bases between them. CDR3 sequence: CSARDPWSQTYEQYF. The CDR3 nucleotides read TGCAGTGCTAGAGATCCTTGGTCGCAGACCTACGAGCAGTACTTC.

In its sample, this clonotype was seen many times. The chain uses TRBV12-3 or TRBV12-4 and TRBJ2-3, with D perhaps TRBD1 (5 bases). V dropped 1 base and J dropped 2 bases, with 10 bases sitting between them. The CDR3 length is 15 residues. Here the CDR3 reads CASSLERTITDTQYF. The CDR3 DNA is TGTGCCAGCAGTTTAGAACGGACAATCACAGATACGCAGTATTTT.

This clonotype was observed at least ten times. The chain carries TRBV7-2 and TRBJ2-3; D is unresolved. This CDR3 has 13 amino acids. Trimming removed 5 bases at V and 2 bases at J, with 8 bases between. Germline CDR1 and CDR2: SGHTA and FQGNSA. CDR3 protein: CASSPGNTDTQYF. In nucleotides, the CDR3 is TGTGCCAGCAGCCCTGGGAACACAGATACGCAGTATTTT.

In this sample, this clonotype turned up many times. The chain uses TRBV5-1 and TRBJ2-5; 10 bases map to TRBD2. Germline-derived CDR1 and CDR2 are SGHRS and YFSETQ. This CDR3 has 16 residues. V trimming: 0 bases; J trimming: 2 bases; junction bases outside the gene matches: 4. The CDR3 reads CASSLAASGGQETQYF. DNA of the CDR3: TGCGCCAGCAGCTTGGCGGCTAGCGGGGGACAAGAGACCCAGTACTTC.

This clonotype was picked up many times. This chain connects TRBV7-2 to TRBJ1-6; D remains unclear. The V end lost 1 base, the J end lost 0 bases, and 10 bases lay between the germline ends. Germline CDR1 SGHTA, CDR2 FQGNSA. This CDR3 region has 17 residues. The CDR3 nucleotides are TGTGCCAGCAGCTTAGGGGCATCGGGCTCCTATAATTCACCCCTCCACTTT. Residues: CASSLGASGSYNSPLHF.

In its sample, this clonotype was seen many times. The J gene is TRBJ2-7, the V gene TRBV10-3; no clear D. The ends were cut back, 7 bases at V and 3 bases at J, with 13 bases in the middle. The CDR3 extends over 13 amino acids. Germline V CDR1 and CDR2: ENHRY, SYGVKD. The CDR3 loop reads CAINLGENYEQYF. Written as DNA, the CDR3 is TGTGCCATCAATCTTGGGGAAAACTACGAGCAGTACTTC.